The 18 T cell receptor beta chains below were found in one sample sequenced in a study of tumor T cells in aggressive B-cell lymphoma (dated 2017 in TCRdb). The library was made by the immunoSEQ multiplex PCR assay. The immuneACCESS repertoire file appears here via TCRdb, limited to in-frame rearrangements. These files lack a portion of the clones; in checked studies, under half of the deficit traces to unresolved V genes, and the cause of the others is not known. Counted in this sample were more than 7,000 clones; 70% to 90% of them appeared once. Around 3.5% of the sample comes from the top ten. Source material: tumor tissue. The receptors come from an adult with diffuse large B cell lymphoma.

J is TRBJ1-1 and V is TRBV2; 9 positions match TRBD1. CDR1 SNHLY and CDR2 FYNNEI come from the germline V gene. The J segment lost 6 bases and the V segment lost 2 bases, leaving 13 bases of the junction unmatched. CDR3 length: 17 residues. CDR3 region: CASSEFLTLRDRAEAFF. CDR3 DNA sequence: TGTGCCAGCAGTGAATTTCTGACCCTCCGGGACAGGGCTGAAGCTTTCTTT.

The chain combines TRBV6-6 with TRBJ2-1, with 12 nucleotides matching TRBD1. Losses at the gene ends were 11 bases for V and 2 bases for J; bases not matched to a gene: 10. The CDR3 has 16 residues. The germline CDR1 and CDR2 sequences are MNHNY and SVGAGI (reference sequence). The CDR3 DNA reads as TGTGCCGGCGGGGGACAGGGGGCAGGGACCTACAATGAGCAGTTCTTC. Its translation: CAGGGQGAGTYNEQFF.

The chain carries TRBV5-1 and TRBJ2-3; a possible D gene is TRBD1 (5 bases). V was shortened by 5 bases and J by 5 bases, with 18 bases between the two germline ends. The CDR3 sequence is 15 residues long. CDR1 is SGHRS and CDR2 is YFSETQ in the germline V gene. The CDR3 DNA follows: TGCGCCAGCAGAGGCCAGGGTGCCACCTTAGATACGCAGTATTTT. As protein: CASRGQGATLDTQYF.

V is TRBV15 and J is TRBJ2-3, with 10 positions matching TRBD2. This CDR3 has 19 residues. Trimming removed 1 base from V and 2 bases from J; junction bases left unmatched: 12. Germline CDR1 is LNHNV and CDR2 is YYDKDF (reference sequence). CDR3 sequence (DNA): TGTGCCACCAGCAGAGGTCTTACCTCCGGGACTAGCGACACAGATACGCAGTATTTT. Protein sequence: CATSRGLTSGTSDTDTQYF. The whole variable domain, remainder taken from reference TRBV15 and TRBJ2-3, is DAMVIQNPRYQVTQFGKPVTLSCSQTLNHNVMYWYQQKSSQAPKLLFHYYDKDFNNEADTPDNFQSRRPNTSFCFLDIRSPGLGDTAMYLCATSRGLTSGTSDTDTQYFGPGTRLTVL.

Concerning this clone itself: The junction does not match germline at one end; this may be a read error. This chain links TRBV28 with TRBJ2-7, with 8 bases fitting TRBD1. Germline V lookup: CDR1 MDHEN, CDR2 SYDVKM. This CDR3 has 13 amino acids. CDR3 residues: CASSSYAGQGDLF. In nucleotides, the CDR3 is TGTGCCAGCAGTTCATACGCTGGACAGGGAGACCTGTTC. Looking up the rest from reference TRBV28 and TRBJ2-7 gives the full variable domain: DVKVTQSSRYLVKRTGEKVFLECVQDMDHENMFWYRQDPGLGLRLIYFSYDVKMKEKGDIPEGYSVSREKKERFSLILESASTNQTSMYLCASSSYAGQGDLFGPGTRLTVT.

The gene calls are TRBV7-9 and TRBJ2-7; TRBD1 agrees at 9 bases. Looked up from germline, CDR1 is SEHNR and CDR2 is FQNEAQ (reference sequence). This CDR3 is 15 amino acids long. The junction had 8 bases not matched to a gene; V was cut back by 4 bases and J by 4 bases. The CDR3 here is CASSSHRDRVYEQYF. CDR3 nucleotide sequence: TGTGCCAGCAGCTCACACCGGGACAGGGTATACGAGCAGTACTTC.

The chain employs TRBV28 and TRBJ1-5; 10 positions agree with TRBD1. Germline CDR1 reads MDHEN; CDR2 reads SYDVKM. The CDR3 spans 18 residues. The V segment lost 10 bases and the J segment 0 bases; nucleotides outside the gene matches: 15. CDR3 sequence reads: CATFLPPGTGDSNQPQHF. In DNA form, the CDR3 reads TGTGCCACCTTTCTACCCCCCGGGACAGGGGATAGCAATCAGCCCCAGCATTTT.

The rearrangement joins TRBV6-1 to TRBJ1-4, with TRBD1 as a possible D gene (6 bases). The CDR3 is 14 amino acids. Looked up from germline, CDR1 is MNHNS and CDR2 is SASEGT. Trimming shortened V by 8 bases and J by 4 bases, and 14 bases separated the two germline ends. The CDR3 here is CASSRDTVNEKLFF. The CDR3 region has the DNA TGTGCCAGCTCTCGGGACACCGTTAATGAAAAACTGTTTTTT.

The CDR3 nucleotides read TGTGCCAGCAGCTTGCTGGGACAGAACTATGGCTACACCTTC. The encoded protein is CASSLLGQNYGYTF. The chain uses TRBV5-6 and TRBJ1-2; 7 nucleotides line up with TRBD1. The V gene end was trimmed by 1 base and the J gene end by 2 bases; junction bases not matched to a gene: 2. CDR1 is SGHDT, CDR2 YYEEEE, per germline. The CDR3 length is 14 residues.

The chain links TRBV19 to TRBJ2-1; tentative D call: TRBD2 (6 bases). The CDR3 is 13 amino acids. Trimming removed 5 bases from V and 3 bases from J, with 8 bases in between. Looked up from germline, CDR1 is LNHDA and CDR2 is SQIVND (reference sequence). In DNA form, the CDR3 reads TGTGCCAGTAGTTGGGGGGACTACAATGAGCAGTTCTTC. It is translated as CASSWGDYNEQFF.

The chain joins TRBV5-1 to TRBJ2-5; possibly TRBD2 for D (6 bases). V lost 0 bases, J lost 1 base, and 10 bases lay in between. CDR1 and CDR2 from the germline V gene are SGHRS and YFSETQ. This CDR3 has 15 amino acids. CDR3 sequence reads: CASSLAVGGQETQYF. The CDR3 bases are TGCGCCAGCAGCTTGGCCGTGGGGGGCCAAGAGACCCAGTACTTC.

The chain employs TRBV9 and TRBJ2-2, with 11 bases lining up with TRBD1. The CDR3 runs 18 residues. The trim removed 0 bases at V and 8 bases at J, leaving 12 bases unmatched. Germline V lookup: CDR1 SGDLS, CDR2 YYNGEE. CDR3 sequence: CASSVGTGGARGTGELFF. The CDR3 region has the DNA TGTGCCAGCAGCGTAGGGACAGGGGGCGCGAGGGGAACGGGGGAGCTGTTTTTT. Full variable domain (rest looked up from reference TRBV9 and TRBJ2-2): DSGVTQTPKHLITATGQRVTLRCSPRSGDLSVYWYQQSLDQGLQFLIQYYNGEERAKGNILERFSAQQFPDLHSELNLSSLELGDSALYFCASSVGTGGARGTGELFFGEGSRLTVL.

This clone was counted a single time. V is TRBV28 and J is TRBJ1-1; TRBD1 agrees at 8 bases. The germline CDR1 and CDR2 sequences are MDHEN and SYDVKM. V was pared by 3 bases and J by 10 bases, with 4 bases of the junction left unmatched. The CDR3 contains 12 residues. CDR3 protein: CASSFRQGLAFF. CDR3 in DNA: TGTGCCAGCAGTTTCAGACAGGGGTTAGCTTTCTTT.

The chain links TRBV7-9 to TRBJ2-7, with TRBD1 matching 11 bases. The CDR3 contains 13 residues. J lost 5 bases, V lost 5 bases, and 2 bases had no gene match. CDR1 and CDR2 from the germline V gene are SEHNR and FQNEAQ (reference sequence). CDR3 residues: CASSPGQGDEQYF. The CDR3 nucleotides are TGTGCCAGCAGCCCGGGACAGGGGGACGAGCAGTACTTC. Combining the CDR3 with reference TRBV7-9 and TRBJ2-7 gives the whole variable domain DTGVSQNPRHKITKRGQNVTFRCDPISEHNRLYWYRQTLGQGPEFLTYFQNEAQLEKSRLLSDRFSAERPKGSFSTLEIQRTEQGDSAMYLCASSPGQGDEQYFGPGTRLTVT.

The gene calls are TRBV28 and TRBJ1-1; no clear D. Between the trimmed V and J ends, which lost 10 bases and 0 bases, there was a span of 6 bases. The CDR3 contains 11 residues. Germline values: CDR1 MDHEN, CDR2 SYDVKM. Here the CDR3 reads CATRMNTEAFF. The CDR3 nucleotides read TGTGCCACGAGGATGAACACTGAAGCTTTCTTT.

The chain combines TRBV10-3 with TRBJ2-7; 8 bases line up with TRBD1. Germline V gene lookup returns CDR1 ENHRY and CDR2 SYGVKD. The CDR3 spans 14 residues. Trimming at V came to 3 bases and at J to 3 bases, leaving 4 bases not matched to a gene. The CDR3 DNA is TGTGCCATCAGTGACTGGACAGGGCACTACGAGCAGTACTTC. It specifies CAISDWTGHYEQYF.

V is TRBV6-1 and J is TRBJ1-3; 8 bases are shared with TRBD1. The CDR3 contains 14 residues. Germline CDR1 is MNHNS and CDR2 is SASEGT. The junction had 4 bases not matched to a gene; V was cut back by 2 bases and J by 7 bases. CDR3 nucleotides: TGTGCCAGCAGTGAACCGGCAGGGGGCAACACCATATATTTT. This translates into CASSEPAGGNTIYF.

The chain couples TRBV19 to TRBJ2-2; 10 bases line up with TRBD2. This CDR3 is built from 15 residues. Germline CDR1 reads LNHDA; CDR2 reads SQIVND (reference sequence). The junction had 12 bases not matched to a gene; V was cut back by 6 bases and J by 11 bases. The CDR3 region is CASSLLKRGGVELFF. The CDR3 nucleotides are TGTGCCAGTAGCCTACTGAAGCGGGGGGGCGTTGAGCTGTTTTTT.